The 19 T cell receptor beta chains reported below all come from one sample, sequenced in a study of T cells after posttransplantation cyclophosphamide. Profiled with immunoSEQ multiplex PCR; TCRdb holds only in-frame clones, not every one. The table includes roughly 20,000 clones, about 68% detected once. Cyclophosphamide on days +3 and +4 followed busulfan-fludarabine conditioning and a marrow graft. The specimen was PBMCs, collected after an allogeneic stem cell transplant with post-transplant cyclophosphamide. Source of these receptors: a male patient in his thirties who received an allogeneic stem cell transplant from a related donor, was CMV-positive, and had acute GVHD only. The graft donor may have contributed some T cells.

The chain joins TRBV18 to TRBJ1-1; D is possibly TRBD1 (5 bases). Deletions cut 2 bases from V and 1 base from J, with 8 bases between. Germline V gene data show CDR1 as KGHSH and CDR2 as LQKENI. There are 14 residues in the CDR3. CDR3 bases: TGTGCCAGCTCACCATCTAGGGGGAACACTGAAGCTTTCTTT. The encoded protein is CASSPSRGNTEAFF.

The chain recombines TRBV27 with TRBJ2-7; 9 bases fit TRBD1. V dropped 5 bases and J dropped 3; count of bases not matched to a gene: 5. The CDR3 extends over 14 amino acids. Germline CDR1 MNHEY, CDR2 SMNVEV (reference sequence). The CDR3: CASSQGQGIYEQYF. CDR3 coding DNA: TGTGCCAGCAGTCAAGGACAGGGGATCTACGAGCAGTACTTC.

This clone has a handful of counts. The chain employs TRBV29-1 and TRBJ2-7; 9 nucleotides align to TRBD2. V shed 3 bases, J shed 7 bases, and the junction held 10 bases outside the gene matches. The germline V gene has CDR1 SQVTM and CDR2 ANQGSEA. The CDR3 contains 14 residues. In DNA form, the CDR3 reads TGCAGCGTTGACAAGCGGGGGGAGGCGCGGGAGCAGTACTTC. Its translation is CSVDKRGEAREQYF.

The J gene is TRBJ1-1, the V gene TRBV27; D not certain. CDR1 MNHEY and CDR2 SMNVEV come from the germline V gene (reference sequence). V lost 5 bases, J lost 7 bases, and 14 bases lay in between. This CDR3 has 13 residues. In DNA form, the CDR3 reads TGTGCCAGCAGTCTCCGGACGGGGATTGAAGCTTTCTTT. Protein: CASSLRTGIEAFF.

This clone was seen a single time. The V and J genes are TRBV5-6 and TRBJ2-7; TRBD1 is a possible D gene (5 bases). The CDR3 has 16 amino acids. Trimming removed 2 bases at V and 2 bases at J, with 17 bases between. Germline CDR1 is SGHDT and CDR2 is YYEEEE. The CDR3 DNA reads as TGTGCCAGCAGCTTAGAAGGCAGCAGGGCCCCCTACGAGCAGTACTTC. Its protein is CASSLEGSRAPYEQYF. Complete variable domain (other parts from reference TRBV5-6 and TRBJ2-7): DAGVTQSPTHLIKTRGQQVTLRCSPKSGHDTVSWYQQALGQGPQFIFQYYEEEERQRGNFPDRFSGHQFPNYSSELNVNALLLGDSALYLCASSLEGSRAPYEQYFGPGTRLTVT.

This clone was observed a few times. The V call is TRBV18, the J call TRBJ2-7, with 10 positions matching TRBD1. The junction had 2 bases not matched to a gene; V was cut back by 2 bases and J by 4 bases. The germline gives CDR1 KGHSH, CDR2 LQKENI. This CDR3 has 14 residues. The DNA for the CDR3 is TGTGCCAGCTCACCAGGGACAGGGGATTACGAGCAGTACTTC. Amino acid sequence: CASSPGTGDYEQYF.

The CDR3 spells CASSLDQMDTQYF. As DNA, the CDR3 is TGTGCCAGCAGCTTAGATCAGATGGATACGCAGTATTTT. The rearrangement joins TRBV11-3 to TRBJ2-3; D gene ambiguous. V shed 0 bases and J shed 6 bases, with 7 bases lying between them. The CDR3 is made up of 13 amino acids. Looked up from germline, CDR1 is SGHNT and CDR2 is YENEEA.

The sample holds one count of this clone. The chain carries TRBV13 and TRBJ2-1; 10 bases are a match to TRBD1. CDR3 size: 15 residues. Germline loops: CDR1 PRHDT, CDR2 FYEKMQ (reference sequence). Unmatched junction bases numbered 10, after V lost 5 bases and J lost 9 bases. The DNA of the CDR3 is TGTGCCAGCAGCGTGACAGGGGGCTTTATCATTGAGCAGTTCTTC. Residues: CASSVTGGFIIEQFF.

This clone was counted only a few times. The CDR3 spells CASSLAGIGGYTF. The DNA for the CDR3 is TGTGCCAGCAGTTTAGCAGGGATAGGGGGCTACACCTTC. This chain connects TRBV27 to TRBJ1-2; D perhaps matches TRBD1 (5 bases). CDR3 length: 13 amino acids. With 2 bases removed from V and 8 bases from J, the gap between germline ends came to 12 bases. Germline loops: CDR1 MNHEY, CDR2 SMNVEV (reference sequence).

The chain couples TRBV9 to TRBJ2-3; D uncertain. The CDR3 totals 13 residues. The V and J ends lost 4 bases and 5 bases respectively, with 11 bases between them. CDR1 and CDR2 from the germline V gene are SGDLS and YYNGEE. CDR3 amino acids: CASSLTQIDTQYF. The CDR3 DNA is TGTGCCAGCAGCCTCACACAAATAGATACGCAGTATTTT.

The V and J genes are TRBV4-2 and TRBJ2-3; a possible D gene is TRBD1 (6 bases). V was pared by 1 base and J by 0 bases, with 26 bases between. Germline V CDR1 and CDR2: LGHNA, YNFKEQ. The CDR3 contains 21 residues. The CDR3 sequence: CASSQGITGYFATSSTDTQYF. CDR3 coding DNA: TGTGCCAGCAGCCAAGGCATAACAGGGTATTTCGCCACCTCTAGCACAGATACGCAGTATTTT.

The V gene is TRBV7-2, the J gene TRBJ2-3; 8 bases line up with TRBD2. After removal of 3 bases from V and 5 bases from J, the junction contained 10 bases not matched to a gene. This CDR3 spans 16 amino acids. CDR1 is SGHTA and CDR2 is FQGNSA in the germline V gene. This CDR3 is CASSLESRGGLDTQYF. In DNA, the CDR3 is TGTGCCAGCAGCTTGGAGTCCCGGGGGGGCTTAGATACGCAGTATTTT.

V is TRBV30 and J is TRBJ1-1, with D hard to call. The germline gives CDR1 GTSNPN, CDR2 SVGIG (reference sequence). This CDR3 contains 15 residues. The germline V and J ends were trimmed by 1 base and 4 bases, with 16 bases remaining between them. The CDR3 region is CAWSGALSGSTEAFF. CDR3 in DNA: TGTGCCTGGAGTGGGGCCCTTTCAGGTAGCACTGAAGCTTTCTTT.

This rearrangement joins TRBV30 to TRBJ1-1; D is undetermined. CDR3 length equals 12 residues. Germline CDR1 and CDR2: GTSNPN and SVGIG (reference sequence). Deletions cut 1 base from V and 1 base from J, with 4 bases between. CDR3 nucleotide sequence: TGTGCCTGGAGTGGAGGGAACACTGAAGCTTTCTTT. It yields the protein CAWSGGNTEAFF.

CDR3 DNA: TGTGCCAGCAGTTTTGGGGGACAGGGCGCTGAAGCTTTCTTT. It codes for CASSFGGQGAEAFF. V and J are TRBV28 and TRBJ1-1; TRBD1 agrees at 9 bases. The CDR3 loop spans 14 amino acids. V lost 3 bases and J lost 6; bases outside the gene matches: 5. CDR1 is MDHEN, CDR2 SYDVKM, per germline.

The chain's CDR3 is CASRGTGISYTEAFF. In DNA, the CDR3 is TGTGCCAGCAGAGGGACAGGGATATCGTACACTGAAGCTTTCTTT. V usage is TRBV6-6 and J usage is TRBJ1-1; 9 nucleotides agree with TRBD1. This CDR3 region has 15 residues. The germline V gene has CDR1 MNHNY and CDR2 SVGAGI (reference sequence). J lost 3 bases, V lost 6 bases, and 8 bases had no gene match.

The genes are TRBV7-3 and TRBJ2-5; the match to TRBD1 covers 9 bases. Germline loops: CDR1 SGHTA, CDR2 FQGTGA. The CDR3 contains 16 residues. J gave up 4 bases and V 6 bases, and 12 bases lay outside the gene matches. CDR3 bases: TGTGCCAGCAGTAAGGCCGGGACAGGGTCCTCAGAGACCCAGTACTTC. Protein: CASSKAGTGSSETQYF.

This clone was seen only a few times. V gene TRBV5-4 combines with J gene TRBJ2-5, with 8 bases fitting TRBD1. CDR1 is SGHNT, CDR2 YYREEE, per germline (reference sequence). J was trimmed by 9 bases and V by 0 bases; bases with no gene match: 7. This CDR3 has 14 residues. In DNA, the CDR3 is TGTGCCAGCAGCTTGGATCAGGGGGCAACGCCCCAGTACTTC. Translated, it gives CASSLDQGATPQYF.

The chain uses TRBV4-1 and TRBJ2-7; tentative D call: TRBD1 (5 bases). CDR3 length equals 16 residues. Germline CDR1 MGHRA, CDR2 YSYEKL. Between the trimmed V and J ends, which lost 0 bases and 2 bases, there was a span of 14 bases. CDR3 sequence reads: CASSQDEMRQTYEQYF. The CDR3, as DNA: TGCGCCAGCAGCCAAGATGAAATGAGACAGACCTACGAGCAGTACTTC.